The following is a T cell receptor beta chain sequence with its context. The sample contains more than one DNA sequence encoding this CDR3. The data were obtained in a study of blood T cell repertoires in COVID-19. Turning to the study itself: Sites in the United States, Italy and Spain provided acute and convalescent COVID-19 samples.

Study processing details: Nucleated cell number was recorded as an estimate derived from reference gene primer amplification. Some clones are missing from TCRdb's copy, which holds only in-frame ones; the method was immunoSEQ multiplex PCR. Clonal size and the V and J genes are those of that table, whereas D and trimming came from the DNA. The repertoire includes 310,000 or so clones, 88% of them detected once, and roughly 4% sits in the top ten. Germline V gene sequence: CDR1 LGHDT, CDR2 YNNKEL (reference sequence). V lost 2 bases to trimming and J lost 5 bases; unmatched junction nucleotides: 2. The CDR3 runs to 13 residues.

The receptor comes from a woman between 50 and 59 years old with active or convalescent COVID-19. Source material: peripheral blood. The rearrangement uses TRBV3-1 (or the pseudogene TRBV3-2) and TRBJ1-1; 7 bases line up with TRBD1. The CDR3 here is CASSQQGGTEAFF. The CDR3 DNA sequence: TGTGCCAGCAGCCAACAGGGGGGAACTGAAGCTTTCTTT.